These 31 T cell receptor beta chains were sequenced from one sample in a study of T-cell memory formation after mild COVID-19. TCRdb ran MiXCR on the 5' RACE reads and lists one entry per CDR3 protein. Here the sample spans around 320,000 distinct CDR3 sequences, approximately 14% being singletons. The sequenced material came from PBMCs or a T cell subset sorted from them (not recorded which). The receptors stem from a man younger than 35 who had mild COVID-19 (a few samples of this study predate the infection). Cell type and time point are not known.

This sequence joins TRBV5-1 and TRBJ2-5, with D tentatively TRBD2 (6 bases). Germline CDR1 is SGHRS and CDR2 is YFSETQ. V lost 0 bases and J 5 bases, leaving 17 bases between the germline ends. CDR3 length equals 16 residues. CDR3 residues: CASSLAEGGPGETQYF. The CDR3 coding sequence is TGCGCCAGCAGCTTGGCGGAGGGCGGCCCGGGGGAGACCCAGTACTTC.

V and J are TRBV4-3 and TRBJ2-5, with 14 nucleotides matching TRBD2. J lost 4 bases, V lost 3 bases, and 4 bases had no gene match. This CDR3 comprises 16 residues. Per germline, CDR1 LGHNA and CDR2 YSLEER. The CDR3 region is CASSHGTSGGRETQYF. CDR3 coding DNA: TGCGCCAGCAGCCATGGGACTAGCGGGGGACGAGAGACCCAGTACTTC.

This clonotype has only a few counts. This chain joins TRBV7-9 and TRBJ1-2; no definite D call. V was shortened by 4 bases and J by 0 bases, with 6 bases between the two germline ends. CDR1 and CDR2 from the germline V gene are SEHNR and FQNEAQ (reference sequence). This CDR3 comprises 13 residues. The CDR3 loop is CASSSNTNYGYTF. CDR3 nucleotide sequence: TGTGCCAGCAGCTCAAATACTAACTATGGCTACACCTTC.

This clonotype was seen more than once but under ten times. CDR3 sequence reads: CASSLRLGLDEQYV. Here the CDR3 DNA reads TGTGCCAGCAGTTTAAGGCTGGGTTTGGACGAGCAGTACGTC. The chain uses TRBV27 and TRBJ2-7, with D uncertain. Looked up from germline, CDR1 is MNHEY and CDR2 is SMNVEV (reference sequence). Trimming left V 2 bases short and J 5 bases short, with 13 bases between. The CDR3 runs to 14 residues.

This sequence joins TRBV7-2 and TRBJ1-1; D is perhaps TRBD1 (5 bases). Trimming stripped 6 bases from V and 4 bases from J, with 12 bases between. This CDR3 has 13 residues. Germline V gene lookup returns CDR1 SGHTA and CDR2 FQGNSA. The CDR3 DNA reads as TGTGCCAGCAGATGGGGGGGGTCCACTGAAGCTTTCTTT. Protein sequence: CASRWGGSTEAFF.

The rearrangement links TRBV7-2 to TRBJ2-7; D is unclear. The tail of the sequence fits TRBJ1-2 better, so the J call may be wrong. The germline V gene encodes CDR1 SGHTA and CDR2 FQGNSA. This CDR3 has 14 amino acids. Here the CDR3 DNA reads TGTGCCAGCAGCTTAGCCCCCGTGGGGAATGGCTACACCTTC. This gives the protein CASSLAPVGNGYTF.

There are a few counts of this clonotype. The chain employs TRBV6-5 and TRBJ2-3; 8 nucleotides match TRBD1. Per germline, CDR1 MNHEY and CDR2 SVGAGI. The CDR3 extends over 17 amino acids. The junction had 7 bases not matched to a gene; V was cut back by 0 bases and J by 2 bases. The CDR3 sequence is CASSYSTQGGPTDTQYF. CDR3 nucleotides: TGTGCCAGCAGTTACTCGACACAGGGGGGCCCCACAGATACGCAGTATTTT.

V gene TRBV20-1 combines with J gene TRBJ1-2; TRBD1 aligns across 8 bases. The germline gives CDR1 DFQATT, CDR2 SNEGSKA (reference sequence). Trimming cost V 6 bases and J 8 bases; bases outside gene matches: 8. The CDR3 runs to 12 residues. In DNA form, the CDR3 reads TGCAGTGCCCCGGACAGGGTAGTCGGCTACACCTTC. Its translation: CSAPDRVVGYTF.

V usage is TRBV6-2 or TRBV6-3 and J usage is TRBJ2-5; D possibly matches TRBD1 or TRBD2 (6 bases each). With 2 bases removed from V and 5 bases from J, the gap between germline ends came to 15 bases. The CDR3 runs to 15 residues. Per the germline V gene, CDR1 is MNHEY and CDR2 is SVGEGT. The DNA for the CDR3 is TGTGCCAGCAGTTACGGCCCGGGGGCAGGGGAGACCCAGTACTTC. Its translation is CASSYGPGAGETQYF.

The V call is TRBV9, the J call TRBJ2-5; tentatively, D is TRBD2 (7 bases). The CDR3 has 15 residues. Trimming removed 4 bases at V and 5 bases at J, with 18 bases between. Germline V lookup: CDR1 SGDLS, CDR2 YYNGEE. CDR3 DNA sequence: TGTGCCAGCAGCTCCACGGGGGGCCAACACGAGACCCAGTACTTC. Translating it yields CASSSTGGQHETQYF.

The V gene is TRBV7-9, the J gene TRBJ1-1, with TRBD1 matching over 8 bases. Germline V gene sequence: CDR1 SEHNR, CDR2 FQNEAQ (reference sequence). J gave up 1 base and V 6 bases, and 13 bases lay outside the gene matches. This CDR3 is built from 17 residues. The DNA for the CDR3 is TGTGCCAGCAGTCCAGAAAGGACAGGGAACCCGAACACTGAAGCTTTCTTT. This translates into CASSPERTGNPNTEAFF. Drawing the rest from reference TRBV7-9 and TRBJ1-1, the complete variable domain is DTGVSQNPRHKITKRGQNVTFRCDPISEHNRLYWYRQTLGQGPEFLTYFQNEAQLEKSRLLSDRFSAERPKGSFSTLEIQRTEQGDSAMYLCASSPERTGNPNTEAFFGQGTRLTVV.

This clonotype was seen at least ten times. The chain combines TRBV5-1 with TRBJ1-1; D gene unclear. Trimming took off 3 bases at V and 1 base at J, with 16 bases between the two ends. CDR1 and CDR2 (germline): SGHRS, YFSETQ. The CDR3 is 16 amino acids. The CDR3 coding sequence is TGCGCCAGCAGCTCTCTCGGCGTCAGCCAGAACACTGAAGCTTTCTTT. The encoded protein is CASSSLGVSQNTEAFF.

The CDR3 DNA sequence: TGTGCCAGCAGCCAAGATGCGTTTCTAGCGGGGGGCTACAATGAGCAGTTCTTC. Translating gives CASSQDAFLAGGYNEQFF. V is TRBV4-2 and J is TRBJ2-1; 11 bases line up with TRBD2. This CDR3 is 18 amino acids long. V shed 0 bases and J 3 bases; nucleotides not matched to a gene: 7. Germline V gene sequence: CDR1 LGHNA, CDR2 YNFKEQ.

The table lists this clonotype with a few counts. The chain employs TRBV9 and TRBJ2-3, with 13 bases matching TRBD2. Germline trimming cut 3 bases from V and 4 bases from J; bases unmatched to any gene: 5. This CDR3 spans 16 amino acids. Germline V lookup: CDR1 SGDLS, CDR2 YYNGEE. The CDR3 protein is CASSARTSGGADTQYF. The CDR3 DNA reads TGTGCCAGCAGCGCCCGGACTAGCGGGGGAGCAGATACGCAGTATTTT.

The chain recombines TRBV5-1 with TRBJ1-2, with a possible D match to TRBD1 (5 bases). There are 17 residues in the CDR3. Germline CDR1 and CDR2: SGHRS and YFSETQ. V lost 0 bases and J lost 8, with 23 bases in between. The CDR3 nucleotides read TGCGCCAGCAGCTTGGCGGGGCGAGCCCCAGGCCTATGGGGCTACACCTTC. Translating gives CASSLAGRAPGLWGYTF. The full variable domain, rest sourced from reference TRBV5-1 and TRBJ1-2, is KAGVTQTPRYLIKTRGQQVTLSCSPISGHRSVSWYQQTPGQGLQFLFEYFSETQRNKGNFPGRFSGRQFSNSRSEMNVSTLELGDSALYLCASSLAGRAPGLWGYTFGSGTRLTVV.

This chain links TRBV4-3 with TRBJ1-1; D might be TRBD1 (5 bases). The CDR3 runs 14 residues. The germline V gene encodes CDR1 LGHNA and CDR2 YSLEER. Trimming removed 0 bases from V and 10 bases from J, with 15 bases in between. CDR3 region: CASSQDLGATGAFF. The CDR3 nucleotides are TGCGCCAGCAGCCAAGATCTAGGGGCCACGGGAGCTTTCTTT.

The V gene is TRBV2, the J gene TRBJ2-3; D is possibly TRBD1 (5 bases). This CDR3 has 16 residues. Trimming removed 7 bases from V and 0 bases from J, with 17 bases in between. From germline, CDR1 is SNHLY and CDR2 FYNNEI. CDR3 in amino acids: CASKSVGATSTDTQYF. DNA of the CDR3: TGTGCCAGCAAGAGTGTAGGGGCTACTAGCACAGATACGCAGTATTTT.

Many counts were recorded for this clonotype. This chain links TRBV5-4 with TRBJ2-5, with 7 nucleotides matching TRBD2. CDR3 length equals 14 residues. With 0 bases clipped from V and 10 bases from J, the junction kept 9 bases outside the gene matches. The V gene's germline CDR1 is SGHNT and CDR2 YYREEE (reference sequence). CDR3 sequence (DNA): TGTGCCAGCAGCTTGGCCGGGACTACCGGATACCAGTACTTC. Amino acid sequence: CASSLAGTTGYQYF.

The chain employs TRBV12-3 or TRBV12-4 and TRBJ1-4; D unclear. The CDR3 is 15 amino acids. V shed 3 bases and J shed 7 bases, with 15 bases lying between them. DNA for the CDR3: TGTGCCAGCAGTTTCCGACATCTGCAGAGTGAAAAACTGTTTTTT. Translation gives CASSFRHLQSEKLFF.

This clonotype was seen only a few times. The rearrangement joins TRBV7-2 to TRBJ1-3, with D maybe TRBD1 (6 bases). In germline, CDR1 is SGHTA, CDR2 FQGNSA. This CDR3 is built from 14 residues. V was cut by 8 bases and J by 0 bases, with 11 bases left in between. CDR3 DNA: TGTGCCAGCGCCCGGACAGTCTCTGGAAACACCATATATTTT. Amino acids: CASARTVSGNTIYF.

This clonotype was observed a few times. The gene calls are TRBV9 and TRBJ2-5; 14 bases are a match to TRBD2. This CDR3 is 16 amino acids long. Germline V gene data show CDR1 as SGDLS and CDR2 as YYNGEE. Trimming at V came to 2 bases and at J to 5 bases, leaving 5 bases not matched to a gene. The DNA for the CDR3 is TGTGCCAGCAGCGTTTGGACTAGCGGGGGGATCGAGACCCAGTACTTC. Encoded protein: CASSVWTSGGIETQYF. Combining the CDR3 with reference TRBV9 and TRBJ2-5 gives the whole variable domain DSGVTQTPKHLITATGQRVTLRCSPRSGDLSVYWYQQSLDQGLQFLIQYYNGEERAKGNILERFSAQQFPDLHSELNLSSLELGDSALYFCASSVWTSGGIETQYFGPGTRLLVL.

Notes on this clonotype: One junction end does not reproduce the germline sequence, and a read error may be involved. This chain uses TRBV18 with TRBJ2-1, with 8 bases matching TRBD2. The CDR3 extends over 16 amino acids. Germline lookup yields CDR1 KGHSH and CDR2 LQKENI. The CDR3 here is CASSRTSGDSYKEQFF. In DNA form, the CDR3 reads TGTGCCAGCTCGCGCACTAGCGGAGACTCCTACAAGGAGCAGTTCTTC.

V and J are TRBV7-3 and TRBJ1-1; TRBD1 might be the D (5 bases). The germline V gene has CDR1 SGHTA and CDR2 FQGTGA. The CDR3 runs 14 residues. The V end was cut by 4 bases, the J end by 7 bases, with 16 bases between. The CDR3 nucleotides are TGTGCCAGCAGCTCCCTGGGCCGGGGCAGTGAAGCTTTCTTT. Translated: CASSSLGRGSEAFF.

The rearrangement uses TRBV10-3 and TRBJ2-7; no firm D call. CDR1 and CDR2 from the germline V gene are ENHRY and SYGVKD. Trimming shortened V by 0 bases and J by 3 bases, and 6 bases separated the two germline ends. The CDR3 runs 13 residues. The CDR3, as DNA: TGTGCCATCAGTGAGTCGCATAGCTACGAGCAGTACGTC. Protein product: CAISESHSYEQYV.

This clonotype has more than one count but fewer than ten. The chain uses TRBV10-3 and TRBJ1-4, with TRBD1 identical over 9 bases. There are 14 residues in the CDR3. Germline lookup yields CDR1 ENHRY and CDR2 SYGVKD. J lost 4 bases, V lost 7 bases, and 4 bases had no gene match. CDR3 loop: CAINGTGYNEKLFF. The CDR3 DNA is TGTGCCATCAATGGGACAGGGTATAATGAAAAACTGTTTTTT.

This clonotype showed up just a few times. The chain couples TRBV12-3 or TRBV12-4 to TRBJ2-3; D perhaps matches TRBD2 (7 bases). This CDR3 region has 16 residues. The germline V and J ends were trimmed by 3 bases and 4 bases, with 17 bases remaining between them. DNA of the CDR3: TGTGCCAGCAGTTTCGCCACAGGGAGGGGACCAGATACGCAGTATTTT. Translation gives CASSFATGRGPDTQYF.

V gene TRBV7-8 combines with J gene TRBJ2-5, with 7 positions matching TRBD1. Germline V gives CDR1 SGHVS, CDR2 FQNEAQ. The CDR3 loop spans 15 amino acids. The V segment lost 5 bases and the J segment 2 bases; nucleotides outside the gene matches: 8. The CDR3 DNA sequence: TGTGCCAGCAGCAAAGACCGGGACAGACAAGAGACCCAGTACTTC. Amino acid sequence: CASSKDRDRQETQYF.

This chain links TRBV20-1 with TRBJ2-1; maybe TRBD2 (5 bases). Germline lookup yields CDR1 DFQATT and CDR2 SNEGSKA (reference sequence). V gave up 1 base and J gave up 4 bases, with 14 bases separating them. The CDR3 has 15 residues. The CDR3 bases are TGCAGTGCTAGAGTGGCCGGGGTCGTATACAATGAGCAGTTCTTC. Amino acid sequence: CSARVAGVVYNEQFF.

In this sample, this clonotype turned up many times. The chain carries TRBV27 and TRBJ2-2; D is ambiguous. Germline CDR1 is MNHEY and CDR2 is SMNVEV (reference sequence). Trimming shortened V by 10 bases and J by 2 bases, and 11 bases separated the two germline ends. This CDR3 is 13 amino acids long. In DNA form, the CDR3 reads TGTGCCACTGGGTCGGCCAACACCGGGGAGCTGTTTTTT. Amino acids: CATGSANTGELFF.

A few counts support this clonotype. This chain links TRBV6-2 or TRBV6-3 with TRBJ1-6; a possible D gene is TRBD1 (6 bases). CDR3 length: 12 amino acids. Trimming pared 6 bases from V and 10 bases from J, leaving 10 bases between. Per germline, CDR1 MNHEY and CDR2 SVGEGT. This CDR3 reads CASSAGVSPLHF. Written as DNA, the CDR3 is TGTGCCAGCAGCGCAGGGGTATCACCCCTCCACTTT.

This clonotype came up many times. The genes are TRBV7-9 and TRBJ2-5, with 7 bases identical to TRBD2. V trimming: 5 bases; J trimming: 2 bases; junction bases outside the gene matches: 8. The CDR3 totals 15 residues. Germline CDR1 is SEHNR and CDR2 is FQNEAQ (reference sequence). CDR3 bases: TGTGCCAGCAGCACGACGGCGGGGGAACAAGAGACCCAGTACTTC. Protein sequence: CASSTTAGEQETQYF.